The T cell receptor beta chain under discussion was sequenced for a study of cytomegalovirus exposure and HLA in healthy donors. Study-wide points: Cytomegalovirus-associated TCR beta chains were listed, numbering more than 150. About 87% or about 30% of the time was how often most TCR beta V segments were productive, according to an earlier analysis.

With regard to this clone: Its specificity is unknown.

The CDR3 is 15 amino acids. Germline values: CDR1 SGHTA, CDR2 FQGNSA. Trimming shortened V by 0 bases and J by 7 bases, and 15 bases separated the two germline ends. Both 60 Vbeta primers and 13 Jbeta primers went into the PCR. Authors' processing steps: About 10 million shared chains were among the about 80 million unique TCR beta chains that a later analysis counted. Generated by immunoSEQ multiplex PCR, the TCRdb table keeps only in-frame clones and is missing some. For V, J and clone size, that table is used; D and trimming come from the DNA. The data hold under 150,000 clones, with around 79% observed a single time.

The sequenced material came from PBMCs. The chain is built from TRBV7-2 and TRBJ1-2; unclear D gene. The sequence derives from a woman in her thirties or forties in good health and CMV-seronegative. CDR3 bases: TGTGCCAGCAGCTTAGCTCCGGGGTCTGGGGTTGGCTACACCTTC. It specifies CASSLAPGSGVGYTF.